This is a list of T cell receptor beta chains from one sample in a study of T cell responses to AZD1222 COVID-19 vaccine. The assay was immunoSEQ multiplex PCR, and TCRdb's table has in-frame clones only and misses some. The repertoire includes around 140,000 clones, 89% of them detected once, and 5.1% sits in the top ten. Source: peripheral blood, taken on day 0 of AZD1222 vaccination. Receptors were obtained from an adult in good health. Each CDR3 is given with its conserved first and last residue. The D gene is left open where the match is weak. The listing skips clone size in some rows; elsewhere it reads once, few, many or a size class.

v_gene	abundance	j_gene	d_gene	CDR3aa	CDR3nt
TRBV15	-	TRBJ2-5	-	CATRSPPVETQYF	TGTGCCACCAGGTCCCCCCCCGTGGAGACCCAGTACTTC
TRBV7-2	-	TRBJ1-2	-	CASGSLGRNYGYTF	TGTGCCAGCGGCAGTCTGGGTAGAAACTATGGCTACACCTTC
TRBV19	-	TRBJ2-1	-	CASSTLGGGLYNEQFF	TGTGCCAGTAGTACCCTCGGAGGGGGACTATACAATGAGCAGTTCTTC
TRBV19	-	TRBJ2-7	-	CASRIGRQQYF	TGTGCCAGTAGGATCGGTAGGCAGCAGTACTTC
TRBV6-6	-	TRBJ1-1	-	CASSRGTEAFF	TGTGCCAGCAGTCGGGGGACTGAAGCTTTCTTT
TRBV9	-	TRBJ2-2	TRBD2	CASSVGLAGANTGELFF	TGTGCCAGCAGCGTAGGCCTAGCGGGTGCGAACACCGGGGAGCTGTTTTTT
TRBV7-2	once	TRBJ2-7	TRBD2	CASSARTSGNSEQYF	TGTGCCAGCAGCGCCAGGACTAGCGGGAACTCCGAGCAGTACTTC
TRBV7-6	-	TRBJ2-3	-	CASSARLSTDTQYF	TGTGCCAGCAGCGCGCGACTGAGCACAGATACGCAGTATTTT
TRBV28	-	TRBJ1-5	TRBD1	CASSFLLGGTGLNQPQHF	TGTGCCAGCAGTTTCCTACTAGGGGGGACAGGCCTCAATCAGCCCCAGCATTTT
TRBV7-3	-	TRBJ2-7	TRBD1	CASSQGQGSPYEQYF	TGTGCCAGCAGCCAAGGACAGGGATCCCCCTACGAGCAGTACTTC
TRBV19	-	TRBJ1-2	-	CASSSWTTNIYGYTF	TGTGCCAGTAGTTCGTGGACAACAAATATCTATGGCTACACCTTC
TRBV10-3	-	TRBJ2-3	TRBD2	CAIRDSGSDTQYF	TGTGCCATCAGAGATAGCGGGAGTGATACGCAGTATTTT
TRBV28	-	TRBJ1-1	-	CASSSPKENPNTEAFF	TGTGCCAGCAGTTCACCAAAGGAGAATCCAAACACTGAAGCTTTCTTT
TRBV28	once	TRBJ2-5	TRBD1	CASSLLSGGSYGTQYF	TGTGCCAGCAGTTTATTATCAGGGGGTAGTTACGGGACCCAGTACTTC
TRBV9	few	TRBJ1-4	-	CASSSGRSEKLFF	TGTGCCAGCAGCTCCGGACGGAGTGAAAAACTGTTTTTT
TRBV19	-	TRBJ2-1	-	CASSIDNPYNEQFF	TGTGCCAGTAGTATAGATAATCCCTACAATGAGCAGTTCTTC
TRBV28	-	TRBJ1-6	-	CASSPGGSPLHF	TGTGCCAGCAGTCCCGGGGGCTCACCCCTCCACTTT
TRBV9	-	TRBJ2-1	-	CASSAHRSGGRPYNEQFF	TGTGCCAGCAGCGCACACCGCTCCGGGGGGCGACCCTACAATGAGCAGTTCTTC
TRBV11-1	once	TRBJ1-2	-	CASSLLTGSNGYTF	TGTGCCAGCAGCTTACTTACCGGATCGAATGGCTACACCTTC
TRBV15	-	TRBJ2-7	TRBD2	CATSVDLLAGGLEQYF	TGTGCCACCAGCGTAGACCTCCTAGCGGGAGGGCTCGAGCAGTACTTC
TRBV11-2	-	TRBJ1-6	TRBD1	CASSRRDRGPSPLHF	TGTGCCAGCAGCCGGCGGGACAGGGGGCCTTCACCCCTCCACTTT
TRBV23-1	-	TRBJ2-1	-	CASRPTTRCPYNEQFF	TGCGCCAGTAGACCGACAACTCGGTGTCCTTACAATGAGCAGTTCTTC
TRBV10-2	-	TRBJ1-5	TRBD1	CASREGQVNQPQHF	TGCGCCAGCAGAGAGGGACAGGTAAATCAGCCCCAGCATTTT
TRBV9	-	TRBJ1-3	-	CASSVSFSGNTIYF	TGTGCCAGCAGCGTTAGTTTCTCTGGAAACACCATATATTTT
TRBV10-1	-	TRBJ2-1	-	CANSLTGLEGNEQFF	TGCGCCAACAGCCTCACAGGGCTAGAGGGCAATGAGCAGTTCTTC
TRBV27	-	TRBJ2-3	TRBD2	CASSPLASGEWYTQYF	TGTGCCAGCAGTCCCCTAGCTAGCGGGGAATGGTATACGCAGTATTTT
TRBV18	-	TRBJ2-2	TRBD2	CASSRPGTSGTNTGELFF	TGTGCCAGCTCACGACCCGGGACTAGCGGGACTAACACCGGGGAGCTGTTTTTT
TRBV20-1	-	TRBJ2-7	-	CSVAVHEQYF	TGCAGTGTTGCTGTGCACGAGCAGTACTTC